Shown below are 31 T cell receptor beta chains from a single sample sequenced in a study of early T cells in non-severe SARS-CoV-2 infection. TCRdb re-derived calls from the 5' RACE reads in MiXCR, one entry per CDR3 protein. Of about 79,000 distinct CDR3 sequences in the sample, less than 15% were seen once. Sequences were obtained from whole blood. The receptors derive from an adult who was a healthcare worker with PCR-confirmed SARS-CoV-2 infection or an uninfected control (not recorded which).

This clonotype has ten or more counts. This rearrangement joins TRBV20-1 to TRBJ2-1, with 11 bases lining up with TRBD2. J lost 2 bases, V lost 0 bases, and 3 bases had no gene match. This CDR3 region has 16 residues. Germline CDR1 reads DFQATT; CDR2 reads SNEGSKA (reference sequence). The CDR3 sequence is CSARDGLAGTYNEQFF. CDR3 nucleotide sequence: TGCAGTGCTAGAGATGGACTAGCGGGCACCTACAATGAGCAGTTCTTC.

This clonotype was seen a few times. The V call is TRBV9, the J call TRBJ1-2, with TRBD1 identical over 7 bases. This CDR3 spans 16 amino acids. The junction had 17 bases not matched to a gene; V was cut back by 4 bases and J by 8 bases. CDR1 SGDLS and CDR2 YYNGEE come from the germline V gene. The CDR3 sequence: CASSSTYRGRGSGYTF. CDR3 in DNA: TGTGCCAGCAGCTCAACCTACCGGGGCAGGGGGAGCGGCTACACCTTC.

The sample holds a few counts of this clonotype. The chain has TRBV20-1 and TRBJ1-2, with TRBD1 identical over 9 bases. The ends lost 6 bases at V and 7 bases at J; junction bases unmatched: 9. The CDR3 length is 13 residues. The V gene's germline CDR1 is DFQATT and CDR2 SNEGSKA (reference sequence). DNA of the CDR3: TGCAGTGCAGAGAAACAGGGGGCGGTTGGCTACACCTTC. Translating gives CSAEKQGAVGYTF.

This clonotype showed up many times. This chain connects TRBV29-1 to TRBJ2-4; no clear D gene. With 6 bases removed from V and 0 bases from J, the gap between germline ends came to 12 bases. The CDR3 is 14 amino acids. Per germline, CDR1 SQVTM and CDR2 ANQGSEA. The CDR3 is CSVVDSLAKNIQYF. CDR3 nucleotides: TGCAGCGTCGTCGACTCCCTAGCCAAAAACATTCAGTACTTC.

This chain uses TRBV18 with TRBJ1-5, with TRBD1 matching 7 bases. Looked up from germline, CDR1 is KGHSH and CDR2 is LQKENI. Trimming took 3 bases from V and 0 from J; bases not matched to a gene: 2. The CDR3 totals 15 residues. CDR3: CASSPTGYSNQPQHF. CDR3 bases: TGTGCCAGCTCACCGACAGGGTATAGCAATCAGCCCCAGCATTTT.

This clonotype has more than one count but fewer than ten. CDR3 coding DNA: TGCGCCAGCAGCCATCGGGTACAGGAAAAACTGTTTTTT. Translation: CASSHRVQEKLFF. The V gene is TRBV4-1, the J gene TRBJ1-4; no firm D call. CDR1 is MGHRA, CDR2 YSYEKL, per germline. V was trimmed by 3 bases and J by 8 bases, leaving 10 bases between them. The CDR3 covers 13 residues.

Many counts were recorded for this clonotype. This rearrangement joins TRBV6-5 to TRBJ1-5, with 9 bases aligning to TRBD1. The CDR3 extends over 15 amino acids. Germline values: CDR1 MNHEY, CDR2 SVGAGI. J gave up 0 bases and V 5 bases, and 2 bases lay outside the gene matches. The CDR3 region has the DNA TGTGCCAGCAGTCAGGACAGGGGTAGCAATCAGCCCCAGCATTTT. The encoded protein is CASSQDRGSNQPQHF.

The rearrangement uses TRBV29-1 and TRBJ2-1; D is uncertain. CDR1 and CDR2 (germline): SQVTM, ANQGSEA. Trimming took off 5 bases at V and 0 bases at J, with 8 bases between the two ends. The CDR3 covers 13 residues. CDR3 bases: TGCAGCGTTTCTTACAGCTCCTACAATGAGCAGTTCTTC. This codes for CSVSYSSYNEQFF.

The rearrangement links TRBV5-1 to TRBJ1-1, with a possible D match to TRBD1 (5 bases). The CDR3 covers 14 residues. The V gene lost 1 base and the J gene lost 1 base, with 8 bases spanning the gap. CDR1 is SGHRS, CDR2 YFSETQ, per germline. CDR3 sequence: CASSLTGKNTEAFF. In nucleotides, the CDR3 is TGCGCCAGCAGCTTGACAGGAAAGAACACTGAAGCTTTCTTT.

Remarks on this clonotype: Since a much larger clone is just one base distant, this may be a read error. V usage is TRBV7-9 and J usage is TRBJ2-3; 9 nucleotides align to TRBD2. Germline V gene sequence: CDR1 SEHNR, CDR2 FQNEAQ (reference sequence). The junction had 10 bases not matched to a gene; V was cut back by 4 bases and J by 5 bases. The CDR3 is made up of 16 amino acids. CDR3 region: CASSYPWRGGIDTQYF. CDR3 in DNA: TGTGCCAGCAGCTACCCCTGGCGGGGGGGCATAGATACGCAGTATTTT.

This clonotype was detected ten times or more. The CDR3 nucleotides are TGTGCCAGCAGCCCAGAGTCGGGAAGTCCCCCGGGCGCTCATAATTCACCCCTCCACTTT. Its protein product is CASSPESGSPPGAHNSPLHF. The genes are TRBV7-8 and TRBJ1-6; D is unclear. V was clipped by 5 bases and J by 5 bases, with 28 bases between them. The CDR3 runs to 20 residues. The germline gives CDR1 SGHVS, CDR2 FQNEAQ.

The chain joins TRBV29-1 to TRBJ2-7; tentatively, D is TRBD1 (5 bases). The V and J ends lost 5 bases and 2 bases respectively, with 13 bases between them. The CDR3 runs to 13 residues. Germline CDR1 SQVTM, CDR2 ANQGSEA. CDR3 bases: TGCAGCGTTTCGGGTCAGGGCACCTACGAGCAGTACTTC. Protein sequence: CSVSGQGTYEQYF.

This clonotype was recorded at least ten times. The chain carries TRBV3-1 and TRBJ1-4, with TRBD1 as a possible D gene (6 bases). V lost 4 bases and J 3 bases, leaving 12 bases between the germline ends. The CDR3 has 15 residues. Germline V gene data show CDR1 as LGHDT and CDR2 as YNNKEL (reference sequence). CDR3 in DNA: TGTGCCAGCAGCCTCCAGGGGAGAGCTAATGAAAAACTGTTTTTT. Translation gives CASSLQGRANEKLFF.

This clonotype was picked up a small number of times. The chain employs TRBV5-1 and TRBJ2-3; 9 bases align to TRBD1. The germline CDR1 and CDR2 sequences are SGHRS and YFSETQ. The CDR3 runs to 18 residues. The V and J ends lost 3 bases and 6 bases, in that order; junction bases with no gene match: 17. The CDR3 DNA reads TGCGCCAGCAGCTCGGAGGCAAACAGGGGGCGGCTCGTTGATACGCAGTATTTT. It yields the protein CASSSEANRGRLVDTQYF.

The rearrangement uses TRBV3-1 and TRBJ2-7; D not certain. The germline V and J ends were trimmed by 2 bases and 6 bases, with 5 bases remaining between them. The CDR3 extends over 11 amino acids. Germline V gene data show CDR1 as LGHDT and CDR2 as YNNKEL (reference sequence). The CDR3 reads CASSQSREQYF. In DNA, the CDR3 is TGTGCCAGCAGCCAATCTCGCGAGCAGTACTTC.

A single count supports this clonotype. Given the absence of the conserved phenylalanine or tryptophan at the CDR3 end, a read error is likely. The rearrangement uses TRBV25-1 and TRBJ2-5; possibly TRBD2 for D (6 bases). Germline V gene lookup returns CDR1 MGHDK and CDR2 SYGVNS. V was trimmed by 5 bases and J by 5 bases, leaving 9 bases between them. The CDR3 extends over 12 amino acids. The CDR3 nucleotides are TGTGCCAGCAGTCCGGGGGACGAGACCCAGTACTTA. The encoded protein is CASSPGDETQYL.

This clonotype has a handful of counts. This chain connects TRBV28 to TRBJ1-5; 7 bases line up with TRBD1. The germline V gene encodes CDR1 MDHEN and CDR2 SYDVKM. V shed 9 bases and J 2 bases; nucleotides not matched to a gene: 4. This CDR3 has 13 residues. The CDR3 sequence is CARTDRGNQPQHF. CDR3 in DNA: TGTGCCAGGACCGACAGGGGCAATCAGCCCCAGCATTTT.

This clonotype was seen a few times. The chain is built from TRBV9 and TRBJ2-1; 14 positions agree with TRBD2. This CDR3 comprises 17 residues. J lost 4 bases, V lost 3 bases, and 6 bases had no gene match. The V gene's germline CDR1 is SGDLS and CDR2 YYNGEE. This CDR3 reads CASSAPTSGRGYNEQFF. DNA for the CDR3: TGTGCCAGCAGCGCCCCGACTAGCGGGAGGGGTTACAATGAGCAGTTCTTC.

J is TRBJ2-5 and V is TRBV28; possible D gene TRBD1, 6 bases. The V end lost 8 bases, the J end lost 6 bases, and 19 bases lay between the germline ends. The CDR3 is made up of 14 amino acids. The V gene's germline CDR1 is MDHEN and CDR2 SYDVKM. The CDR3 DNA is TGTGCCAGCGTTTTCCTTGACAGGATGAAGACCCAGTACTTC. Its protein product is CASVFLDRMKTQYF.

The chain employs TRBV20-1 and TRBJ1-5, with a tentative D call TRBD1 (5 bases). CDR3 length: 16 amino acids. Trimming cost V 1 base and J 0 bases, with 13 bases left between them. Germline V gene lookup returns CDR1 DFQATT and CDR2 SNEGSKA (reference sequence). The CDR3 nucleotides are TGCAGTGCTAGAGTCGGCCGGGGGTATAGCAATCAGCCCCAGCATTTT. It encodes CSARVGRGYSNQPQHF.

The chain employs TRBV12-3 or TRBV12-4 and TRBJ1-1; D remains ambiguous. Trimming took off 6 bases at V and 2 bases at J, with 16 bases between the two ends. This CDR3 has 15 amino acids. CDR3 DNA: TGTGCCAGCAGGCGCACCGGCGCAGGTAACACTGAAGCTTTCTTT. Residues: CASRRTGAGNTEAFF.

The chain employs TRBV12-3 or TRBV12-4 and TRBJ2-1, with 9 bases aligning to TRBD1. This CDR3 has 15 residues. Trimming removed 6 bases from V and 4 bases from J; junction bases left unmatched: 7. The DNA of the CDR3 is TGTGCCAGCAGGGGGGACAGGGTGGGTTACAATGAGCAGTTCTTC. The encoded protein is CASRGDRVGYNEQFF.

This clonotype was recorded a few times. V and J are TRBV6-4 and TRBJ2-1; tentative D call: TRBD2 (6 bases). The germline V gene encodes CDR1 MRHNA and CDR2 SNTAGT. The CDR3 has 15 residues. Between the trimmed V and J ends, which lost 0 bases and 2 bases, there was a span of 8 bases. The CDR3 loop reads CASSDSEGPYNEQFF. The CDR3 coding sequence is TGTGCCAGCAGTGACTCGGAGGGCCCCTACAATGAGCAGTTCTTC.

This chain connects TRBV12-3 or TRBV12-4 to TRBJ2-7; a weak D match, TRBD2 (6 bases). Trimming took off 11 bases at V and 9 bases at J, with 23 bases between the two ends. This CDR3 is 13 amino acids long. CDR3 DNA: TGTGCCTCCCTGGGGGGTTCAGTCTTGGGGCAGTACTTC. Protein product: CASLGGSVLGQYF.

The chain uses TRBV4-2 and TRBJ2-7; 11 bases map to TRBD2. The germline V gene has CDR1 LGHNA and CDR2 YNFKEQ. The CDR3 is made up of 14 amino acids. With 4 bases clipped from V and 4 bases from J, the junction kept 3 bases outside the gene matches. Here the CDR3 DNA reads TGTGCCAGCAGCCCGCGACTAGCGGGGTACGAGCAGTACTTC. This sequence encodes CASSPRLAGYEQYF.

The chain recombines TRBV18 with TRBJ2-1; 8 bases are a match to TRBD1. Trimming removed 1 base from V and 9 bases from J; junction bases left unmatched: 5. Germline V lookup: CDR1 KGHSH, CDR2 LQKENI. The CDR3 length is 14 residues. This chain's CDR3 is CASSPLDRGSEQFF. The CDR3 nucleotides read TGTGCCAGCTCACCACTCGACAGGGGCAGTGAGCAGTTCTTC.

In its sample, this clonotype was seen a few times. The V call is TRBV5-1, the J call TRBJ2-2, with 11 positions matching TRBD2. Germline assignment: CDR1 SGHRS and CDR2 YFSETQ. The V segment lost 0 bases and the J segment 6 bases; nucleotides outside the gene matches: 4. The CDR3 consists of 16 residues. Here the CDR3 DNA reads TGCGCCAGCAGCTTGGCACTAGCGGGAGTCGCCGGGGAGCTGTTTTTT. It is translated as CASSLALAGVAGELFF. The variable domain in full, with the rest retrieved from reference TRBV5-1 and TRBJ2-2, is KAGVTQTPRYLIKTRGQQVTLSCSPISGHRSVSWYQQTPGQGLQFLFEYFSETQRNKGNFPGRFSGRQFSNSRSEMNVSTLELGDSALYLCASSLALAGVAGELFFGEGSRLTVL.

The chain combines TRBV12-3 or TRBV12-4 with TRBJ1-5, with D perhaps matching TRBD1 (5 bases). The CDR3 length is 16 residues. Trimming stripped 0 bases from V and 4 bases from J, with 13 bases between. The CDR3 spells CASSLAAGPSNQPQHF. CDR3 bases: TGTGCCAGCAGTTTAGCGGCAGGGCCCTCTAATCAGCCCCAGCATTTT.

This clonotype came up a few times. V is TRBV18 and J is TRBJ1-1; TRBD1 matches at 8 bases. J was trimmed by 3 bases and V by 5 bases; bases with no gene match: 5. Per germline, CDR1 KGHSH and CDR2 LQKENI. This CDR3 region has 14 residues. The CDR3 region has the DNA TGTGCCAGCTCAGACGGACAGGGTCACACTGAAGCTTTCTTT. As protein: CASSDGQGHTEAFF.

This clonotype has only a few counts. The CDR3 coding sequence is TGTGCCAGCAGTCGGGCTATGACAGGCCGCCCTGAACACTCTGGAAACACCATATATTTT. It translates to CASSRAMTGRPEHSGNTIYF. The chain combines TRBV12-3 or TRBV12-4 with TRBJ1-3; a possible D gene is TRBD1 (6 bases). V was trimmed by 5 bases and J by 0 bases, leaving 26 bases between them. The CDR3 totals 20 residues.

This clonotype was observed at least ten times. The chain has TRBV14 and TRBJ2-3; the D is unclear. V was clipped by 11 bases and J by 3 bases, with 6 bases between them. Germline CDR1 and CDR2: SGHDN and FVKESK. This CDR3 spans 10 amino acids. CDR3 bases: TGTGCCTCCCGGACAGATACGCAGTATTTT. As protein: CASRTDTQYF.